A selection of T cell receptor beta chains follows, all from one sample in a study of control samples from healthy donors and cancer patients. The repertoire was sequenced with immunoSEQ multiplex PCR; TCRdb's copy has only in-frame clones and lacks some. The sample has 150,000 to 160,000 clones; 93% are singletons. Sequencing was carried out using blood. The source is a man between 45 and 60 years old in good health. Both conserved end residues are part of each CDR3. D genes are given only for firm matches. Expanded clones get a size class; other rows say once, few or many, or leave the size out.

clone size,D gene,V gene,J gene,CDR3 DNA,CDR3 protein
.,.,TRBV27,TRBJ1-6,TGTGCCAGCGGAGGACGGAAAAATTCACCCCTCCACTTT,CASGGRKNSPLHF
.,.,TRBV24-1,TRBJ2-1,TGTGCCACCAGAGGACGGGATCGGGGGCAGTTCTTC,CATRGRDRGQFF
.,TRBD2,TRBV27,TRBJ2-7,TGTGCCAGCAGTTTATGGGGACTAGCGGGAGTAAACGAGCAGTACTTC,CASSLWGLAGVNEQYF
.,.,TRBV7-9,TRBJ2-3,TGTGCCAGCAGCTTAACCGGACAGGCGGGGGCAGATACGCAGTATTTT,CASSLTGQAGADTQYF
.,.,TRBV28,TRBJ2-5,TGTGCCAGCAGTTTGCCCGGGATTGGAGAGACCCAGTACTTC,CASSLPGIGETQYF
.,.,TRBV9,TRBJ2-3,TGTGCCAGCAGCGTAGGTTTACTAGCTAGCACAGATACGCAGTATTTT,CASSVGLLASTDTQYF
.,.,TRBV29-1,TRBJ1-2,TGCAGCGTTGAAGGCGTGGCAGATGGCTACACCTTC,CSVEGVADGYTF
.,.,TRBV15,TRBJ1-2,TGTGCCACCAGCAGAGGTCTCCTCTATGGCTACACCTTC,CATSRGLLYGYTF
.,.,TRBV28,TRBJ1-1,TGTGCCAGCAGTTTATACCCGAACACTGAAGCTTTCTTT,CASSLYPNTEAFF
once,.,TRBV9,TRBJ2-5,TGTGCCAGCAGCGTTTCCCCGCAGGGGTTAGCGGAGACCCAGTACTTC,CASSVSPQGLAETQYF
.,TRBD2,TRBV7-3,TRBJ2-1,TGTGCCAGCAGCTTAATTGGTGGGAGGGCCGTCTCCTACAATGAGCAGTTCTTC,CASSLIGGRAVSYNEQFF
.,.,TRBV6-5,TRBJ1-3,TGTGCCAGCAGTAGGGGTCCGAGCTCTGGAAACACCATATATTTT,CASSRGPSSGNTIYF
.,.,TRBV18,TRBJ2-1,TGTGCCAGCTCACAAGAGACGGTATACAATGAGCAGTTCTTC,CASSQETVYNEQFF
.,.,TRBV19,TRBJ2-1,TGTGCCAGTAGTATAGATCCGGCATACAATGAGCAGTTCTTC,CASSIDPAYNEQFF
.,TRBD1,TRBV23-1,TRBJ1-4,TGCGCCAGCAGTTTGGACAGGCGGGGAGAAAAACTGTTTTTT,CASSLDRRGEKLFF
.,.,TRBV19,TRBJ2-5,TGTGCCAGTAGTATAGAGTGGGGAGAGACCCAGTACTTC,CASSIEWGETQYF
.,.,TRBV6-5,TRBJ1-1,TGTGCCAGCGTGGGGGTGGGAACTGAAGCTTTCTTT,CASVGVGTEAFF
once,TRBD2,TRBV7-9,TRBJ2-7,TGTGCCAGCAGCTCTAGCGGGAGAGGTTACGAGCAGTACTTC,CASSSSGRGYEQYF
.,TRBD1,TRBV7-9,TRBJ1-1,TGTGCCAGCAGCTTGACAGGGGGCGTAACTGAAGCTTTCTTT,CASSLTGGVTEAFF
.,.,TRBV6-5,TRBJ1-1,TGTGCCAGCAGTTATGGGGGTGGGCACACTGAAGCTTTCTTT,CASSYGGGHTEAFF
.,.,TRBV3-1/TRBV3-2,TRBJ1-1,TGTGCCAGCAGCCAAGATGGCAGTGTTGAAGCTTTCTTT,CASSQDGSVEAFF
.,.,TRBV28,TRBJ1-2,TGTGCCAGCAGTGGATGGTCGGCAGGGGTGACAGGCTACACCTTC,CASSGWSAGVTGYTF
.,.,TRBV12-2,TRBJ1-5,TGTGCAAGTCGCTTTCTTCAGCCCCAGCATTTT,CASRFLQPQHF
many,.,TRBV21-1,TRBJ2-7,TGTGCCAGCTACTCGGGAGTGGCGGGAGATGACGAGCAGTACTTC,CASYSGVAGDDEQYF
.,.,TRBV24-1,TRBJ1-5,TGTGCCACCAGTGACCCCTATGGGTCCCAGCATTTT,CATSDPYGSQHF
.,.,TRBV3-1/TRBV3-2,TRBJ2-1,TGTGCCAGCAGCCAAGGAAGGCTCCGGACTATCGAAGAAAAGCAGTTCTTC,CASSQGRLRTIEEKQFF
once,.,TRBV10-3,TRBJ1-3,TGTGCCATCAGCCCCGACGGTCCATCTGGAAACACCATATATTTT,CAISPDGPSGNTIYF
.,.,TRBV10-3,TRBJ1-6,TGTGCCATCAGTAGAGAGACATTCTCTAATTCACCCCTCCACTTT,CAISRETFSNSPLHF
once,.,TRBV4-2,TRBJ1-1,TGTGCCAGCAGCCAAGATATGGGAAACACTGAAGCTTTCTTT,CASSQDMGNTEAFF
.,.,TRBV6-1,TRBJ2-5,TGTGCCAGCAGTGATGGCTACGGAGTGGGGTACTTC,CASSDGYGVGYF
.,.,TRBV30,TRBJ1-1,TGTGCCTGGAGTGTGGGGGGCATCGCTGAAGCTTTCTTT,CAWSVGGIAEAFF
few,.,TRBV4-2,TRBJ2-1,TGTGCCAGCAGCCAACCACAGAGCTCCTACAATGAGCAGTTCTTC,CASSQPQSSYNEQFF
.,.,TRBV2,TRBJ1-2,TGTGCCAGCCGTCAGGACCTCTATGGCTACACCTTC,CASRQDLYGYTF